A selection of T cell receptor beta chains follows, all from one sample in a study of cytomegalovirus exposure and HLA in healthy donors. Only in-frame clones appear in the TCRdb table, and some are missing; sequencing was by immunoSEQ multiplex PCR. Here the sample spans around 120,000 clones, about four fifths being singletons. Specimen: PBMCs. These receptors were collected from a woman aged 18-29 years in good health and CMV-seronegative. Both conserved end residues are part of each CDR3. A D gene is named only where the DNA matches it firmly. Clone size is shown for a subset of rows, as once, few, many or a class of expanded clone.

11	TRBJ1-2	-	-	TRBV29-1	CSVEKPYGYTF	TGCAGCGTTGAAAAGCCATATGGCTACACCTTC
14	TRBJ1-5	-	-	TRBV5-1	CASSLGGANQPQHF	TGCGCCAGCAGCTTGGGTGGGGCCAATCAGCCCCAGCATTTT
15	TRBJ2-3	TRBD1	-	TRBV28	CASSYRGVSTDTQYF	TGTGCCAGCAGTTACAGGGGGGTTAGCACAGATACGCAGTATTTT
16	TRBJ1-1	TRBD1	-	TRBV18	CASSPRQGAFGTEAFF	TGTGCCAGCTCACCACGGCAGGGGGCCTTTGGGACTGAAGCTTTCTTT
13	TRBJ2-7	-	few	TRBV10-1	CASSESRQGGQYF	TGCGCCAGCAGTGAGTCGCGGCAGGGAGGACAGTACTTC
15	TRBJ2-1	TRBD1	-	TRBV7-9	CASSYRQGLVNEQFF	TGTGCCAGCAGCTATAGACAGGGGTTGGTCAATGAGCAGTTCTTC
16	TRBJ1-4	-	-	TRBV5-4	CASYTYGQIRDEKLFF	TGTGCCAGCTACACTTATGGACAGATTCGCGATGAAAAACTGTTTTTT
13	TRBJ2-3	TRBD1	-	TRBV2	CASLTGTADTQYF	TGTGCCAGTTTGACAGGGACAGCAGATACGCAGTATTTT
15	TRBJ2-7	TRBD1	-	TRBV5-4	CASSLITGGEDEQYF	TGTGCCAGCAGCTTAATAACAGGGGGCGAGGACGAGCAGTACTTC
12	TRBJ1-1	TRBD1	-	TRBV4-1	CASSRGQGEAFF	TGCGCCAGCAGCCGGGGACAGGGGGAAGCTTTCTTT
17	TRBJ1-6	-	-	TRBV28	CASSTLLFGRRNSPLHF	TGTGCCAGCAGTACCCTGCTTTTCGGCAGGCGTAATTCACCCCTCCACTTT
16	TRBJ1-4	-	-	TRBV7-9	CASSLFLAPTNEKLFF	TGTGCCAGCAGCTTGTTTCTGGCACCCACTAATGAAAAACTGTTTTTT
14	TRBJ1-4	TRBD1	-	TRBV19	CASAGGQTNEKLFF	TGTGCCAGCGCTGGGGGACAGACTAATGAAAAACTGTTTTTT
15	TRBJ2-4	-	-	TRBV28	CASSDYSGAKNIQYF	TGTGCCAGCAGTGACTACAGTGGAGCCAAAAACATTCAGTACTTC
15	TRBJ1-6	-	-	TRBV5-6	CASSLRESSRSPLHF	TGTGCCAGCAGCTTGAGGGAGTCAAGCCGTTCACCCCTCCACTTT
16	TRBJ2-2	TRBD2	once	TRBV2	CARGPSGGLNTGELFF	TGTGCTAGGGGTCCTAGCGGGGGGCTGAACACCGGGGAGCTGTTTTTT
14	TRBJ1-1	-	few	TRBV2	CASRSRWGDTEAFF	TGTGCCAGCAGGTCCCGGTGGGGGGACACTGAAGCTTTCTTT
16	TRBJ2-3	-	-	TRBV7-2	CASSLGLGGGTDTQYF	TGTGCCAGCAGCTTAGGTCTAGGGGGAGGCACAGATACGCAGTATTTT
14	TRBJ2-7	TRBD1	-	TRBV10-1	CASSGPGQDYEQYF	TGCGCCAGCAGTGGCCCGGGACAGGACTACGAGCAGTACTTC
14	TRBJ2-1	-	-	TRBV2	CASSAVGAGDEQFF	TGTGCCAGCAGCGCGGTGGGCGCGGGTGATGAGCAGTTCTTC
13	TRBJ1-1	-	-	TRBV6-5	CASTKQGHTEAFF	TGTGCCAGCACCAAACAGGGACACACTGAAGCTTTCTTT
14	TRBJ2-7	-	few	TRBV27	CASSFRDSGNEQYF	TGTGCCAGCAGTTTCCGGGACTCTGGGAACGAGCAGTACTTC
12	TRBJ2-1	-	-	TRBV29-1	CSVDPSVDEQFF	TGCAGCGTTGACCCTAGCGTCGATGAGCAGTTCTTC
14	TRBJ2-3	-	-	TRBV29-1	CSVKRDPSTDTQYF	TGCAGCGTAAAACGGGATCCTAGCACAGATACGCAGTATTTT
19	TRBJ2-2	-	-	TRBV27	CASSLFERDRRRNTGELFF	TGTGCCAGCAGTTTATTCGAGAGAGATAGACGGAGGAACACCGGGGAGCTGTTTTTT
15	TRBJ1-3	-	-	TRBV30	CAWATGQSSGNTIYF	TGTGCCTGGGCGACAGGTCAGAGCTCTGGAAACACCATATATTTT
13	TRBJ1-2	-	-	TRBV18	CASSPDTDYGYTF	TGTGCCAGCTCACCCGACACGGATTATGGCTACACCTTC
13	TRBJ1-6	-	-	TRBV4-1	CASSPGTLSPLHF	TGCGCCAGCAGCCCCGGGACATTGTCACCCCTCCACTTT
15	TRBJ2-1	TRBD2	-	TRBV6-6	CASSHGTSGVNEQFF	TGTGCCAGCAGTCACGGGACTAGCGGGGTAAATGAGCAGTTCTTC